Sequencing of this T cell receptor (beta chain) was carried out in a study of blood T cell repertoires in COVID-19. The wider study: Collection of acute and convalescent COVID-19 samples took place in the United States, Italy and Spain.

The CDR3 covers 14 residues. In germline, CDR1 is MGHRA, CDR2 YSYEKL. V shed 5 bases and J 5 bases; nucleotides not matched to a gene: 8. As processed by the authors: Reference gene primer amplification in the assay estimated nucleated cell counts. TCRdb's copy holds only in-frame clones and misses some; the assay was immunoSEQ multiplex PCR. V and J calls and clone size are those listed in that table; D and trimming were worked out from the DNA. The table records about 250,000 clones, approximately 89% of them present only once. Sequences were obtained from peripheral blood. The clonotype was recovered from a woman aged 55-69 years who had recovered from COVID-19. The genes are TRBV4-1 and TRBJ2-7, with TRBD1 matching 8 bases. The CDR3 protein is CASSASPGGDEQYF. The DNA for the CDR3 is TGCGCCAGCAGCGCCAGTCCAGGGGGCGACGAGCAGTACTTC.